The 26 T cell receptor beta chains listed next were all sequenced from one sample in a study of human T cells and chemical hapten exposure. TCRdb redid the calling of the RACE reads with MiXCR, one entry per CDR3 protein. The repertoire holds around 120,000 distinct CDR3 sequences, with approximately 13% as singletons. Time point: pre-sensitization, week 0. Indicated treatment: therapeutic diphenylcyclopropenone sensitization with weekly scalp DPC. Specimen: whole blood, collected in connection with sensitization to the hapten diphenylcyclopropenone (DPC). All receptors come from a young woman with alopecia areata. Some clones in this sample may be carry-over from other donors' samples.

This chain's CDR3 is CASSFSADNQPQHF. The CDR3 DNA sequence: TGTGCCAGCAGCTTCTCGGCAGATAATCAGCCCCAGCATTTT. The V and J genes are TRBV7-8 and TRBJ1-5; unclear D gene. The length of the CDR3 is 14 residues. Germline V lookup: CDR1 SGHVS, CDR2 FQNEAQ. With 3 bases removed from V and 4 bases from J, the gap between germline ends came to 10 bases.

This clonotype was seen repeatedly, ten times or more. The V call is TRBV4-2, the J call TRBJ1-3, with 10 bases matching TRBD1. The V gene end was trimmed by 4 bases and the J gene end by 3 bases; junction bases not matched to a gene: 3. Germline V gene data show CDR1 as LGHNA and CDR2 as YNFKEQ. The CDR3 covers 15 residues. This CDR3 is CASSLTGGLGNTIYF. In DNA form, the CDR3 reads TGTGCCAGCAGCCTGACAGGGGGCCTTGGAAACACCATATATTTT.

This chain uses TRBV27 with TRBJ2-2, with D possibly being TRBD2 (6 bases). The CDR3 is 15 residues long. Per the germline V gene, CDR1 is MNHEY and CDR2 is SMNVEV (reference sequence). Trimming stripped 8 bases from V and 6 bases from J, with 19 bases between. This CDR3 reads CASAVWAAGSGELFF. The CDR3 region has the DNA TGTGCCAGCGCAGTTTGGGCAGCGGGTTCCGGGGAGCTGTTTTTT.

This clonotype appeared many times. The rearrangement joins TRBV20-1 to TRBJ1-1; D remains unclear. Trimming cost V 1 base and J 1 base, with 13 bases left between them. Germline V lookup: CDR1 DFQATT, CDR2 SNEGSKA (reference sequence). The CDR3 has 15 amino acids. CDR3: CSARGGWISNTEAFF. The CDR3 DNA follows: TGCAGTGCTAGAGGTGGATGGATATCGAACACTGAAGCTTTCTTT.

A single count supports this clonotype. This sequence joins TRBV5-6 and TRBJ1-2; tentative D call: TRBD1 (5 bases). The CDR3 contains 14 residues. CDR1 is SGHDT, CDR2 YYEEEE, per germline. The germline V and J ends were trimmed by 4 bases and 1 base, with 11 bases remaining between them. CDR3 nucleotide sequence: TGTGCCAGCAGCCCGACGACAGTTAACTATGGCTACACCTTC. Its translation: CASSPTTVNYGYTF.

Many counts were recorded for this clonotype. The J gene is TRBJ1-1, the V gene TRBV4-3; 8 bases fit TRBD1. Germline V gene lookup returns CDR1 LGHNA and CDR2 YSLEER. This CDR3 comprises 14 residues. The V and J ends lost 4 bases and 10 bases, in that order; junction bases with no gene match: 11. The DNA of the CDR3 is TGCGCCAGCAGCCGGATACAGGGGGGAGAGGGAGCTTTCTTT. Its translation is CASSRIQGGEGAFF.

This chain connects TRBV5-5 to TRBJ2-7; possibly TRBD1 or TRBD2 for D (5 bases each). This CDR3 has 13 residues. The germline CDR1 and CDR2 sequences are SGHKS and YYEKEE (reference sequence). Trimming took 7 bases from V and 0 from J, leaving 11 bases between them. Written as DNA, the CDR3 is TGTGCCAGCGAGGGGCCTTACTCCTACGAGCAGTACTTC. It is translated as CASEGPYSYEQYF.

This clonotype was detected ten times or more. This chain connects TRBV7-6 to TRBJ1-1; 10 nucleotides align to TRBD1. There are 15 residues in the CDR3. With V trimmed by 6 bases and J by 7 bases, 11 bases remained unmatched. Per germline, CDR1 SGHVS and CDR2 FNYEAQ. CDR3 sequence: CASRAGTGVSHEAFF. In nucleotides, the CDR3 is TGTGCCAGCAGGGCTGGGACAGGGGTATCCCATGAAGCTTTCTTT.

This clonotype was detected a few times. V and J are TRBV10-2 and TRBJ1-5; unclear D gene. The CDR3 is made up of 14 amino acids. Germline V gives CDR1 WSHSY, CDR2 SAAADI. V was trimmed by 2 bases and J by 5 bases, leaving 10 bases between them. The CDR3 reads CASSEKPVDQPQHF. In DNA, the CDR3 is TGCGCCAGCAGTGAGAAGCCCGTGGATCAGCCCCAGCATTTT.

A few counts support this clonotype. This sequence joins TRBV7-2 and TRBJ2-3; TRBD2 is a possible D gene (5 bases). Germline V gives CDR1 SGHTA, CDR2 FQGNSA. V was shortened by 5 bases and J by 0 bases, with 18 bases between the two germline ends. This CDR3 has 17 amino acids. Here the CDR3 reads CASSPAVRLTSTDTQYF. Here the CDR3 DNA reads TGTGCCAGCAGCCCGGCTGTTCGACTAACTAGCACAGATACGCAGTATTTT.

This clonotype was observed many times. The chain combines TRBV30 with TRBJ2-1, with TRBD1 as a possible D gene (5 bases). Trimming removed 5 bases at V and 3 bases at J, with 8 bases between. Germline V gene data show CDR1 as GTSNPN and CDR2 as SVGIG (reference sequence). CDR3 size: 12 residues. The CDR3 spells CAWGQNYNEQFF. DNA of the CDR3: TGTGCCTGGGGACAAAACTACAATGAGCAGTTCTTC.

CDR3 in amino acids: CASTLDRDPEKLFF. The CDR3, as DNA: TGTGCCAGCACCCTAGACAGGGATCCCGAAAAACTGTTTTTT. The V gene is TRBV12-3 or TRBV12-4, the J gene TRBJ1-4, with TRBD1 matching 7 bases. With V trimmed by 7 bases and J by 8 bases, 10 bases remained unmatched. This CDR3 comprises 14 residues.

On this clonotype itself: One end of the junction does not line up with germline, which may come from a read error. This chain links TRBV7-2 with TRBJ2-2; perhaps TRBD2 as D (5 bases). Germline CDR1 SGHTA, CDR2 FQGNSA. The length of the CDR3 is 12 residues. CDR3 in amino acids: CASSLSTGELLF. The CDR3 coding sequence is TGTGCCAGCAGCTTATCTACCGGGGAGCTGCTTTTT.

J is TRBJ2-7 and V is TRBV10-2; D is uncertain. The germline gives CDR1 WSHSY, CDR2 SAAADI. Trimming removed 4 bases at V and 6 bases at J, with 10 bases between. There are 12 residues in the CDR3. CDR3 DNA: TGCGCCAGCAGTGTAACGTTTCCCGAGCAGTACTTC. Encoded protein: CASSVTFPEQYF.

The chain employs TRBV29-1 and TRBJ2-7, with unresolved D. Germline assignment: CDR1 SQVTM and CDR2 ANQGSEA. The CDR3 runs to 11 residues. V was cut by 7 bases and J by 4 bases, with 11 bases left in between. Here the CDR3 DNA reads TGCAGCGGAACTACGTCTTACGAGCAGTACTTC. Amino acid sequence: CSGTTSYEQYF.

The chain joins TRBV12-3 or TRBV12-4 to TRBJ2-7; a possible D gene is TRBD1 (5 bases). V was shortened by 3 bases and J by 1 base, with 13 bases between the two germline ends. The CDR3 consists of 15 residues. The DNA of the CDR3 is TGTGCCAGCAGTTTGAGTAAGGACACTTCCTACGAGCAGTACTTC. Its translation: CASSLSKDTSYEQYF.

This clonotype has a handful of counts. The rearrangement joins TRBV28 to TRBJ2-2; 9 nucleotides line up with TRBD1. The CDR3 sequence is 15 residues long. V shed 5 bases and J 5 bases; nucleotides not matched to a gene: 6. Germline V gene lookup returns CDR1 MDHEN and CDR2 SYDVKM. The CDR3 DNA reads as TGTGCCAGCAGTGACGGGACAGGGCGAACCGGGGAGCTGTTTTTT. Translating it yields CASSDGTGRTGELFF.

This chain joins TRBV20-1 and TRBJ2-3, with TRBD2 matching 8 bases. CDR1 is DFQATT, CDR2 SNEGSKA, per germline (reference sequence). The ends lost 2 bases at V and 9 bases at J; junction bases unmatched: 7. The CDR3 covers 13 residues. The CDR3 loop reads CSARSRLAITQYF. The CDR3 DNA sequence: TGCAGTGCTAGATCACGACTAGCGATCACGCAGTATTTT.

This clonotype was detected only a few times. The V and J genes are TRBV6-2 or TRBV6-3 and TRBJ1-1; 10 bases match TRBD1. This CDR3 comprises 13 residues. V shed 4 bases and J 4 bases; nucleotides not matched to a gene: 0. The germline gives CDR1 MNHEY, CDR2 SVGEGT. The CDR3 sequence: CASSWTGGTEAFF. CDR3 DNA: TGTGCCAGCAGTTGGACAGGGGGCACTGAAGCTTTCTTT.

This clonotype was seen a handful of times. The genes are TRBV5-5 and TRBJ2-5, with D perhaps TRBD1 (5 bases). Trimming shortened V by 3 bases and J by 2 bases, and 11 bases separated the two germline ends. CDR3 length equals 14 residues. Germline lookup yields CDR1 SGHKS and CDR2 YYEKEE (reference sequence). This CDR3 reads CASSSTTAQETQYF. DNA for the CDR3: TGTGCCAGCAGCTCGACGACAGCTCAAGAGACCCAGTACTTC.

The chain recombines TRBV30 with TRBJ1-2; TRBD1 aligns across 7 bases. CDR3 length equals 13 residues. From germline, CDR1 is GTSNPN and CDR2 SVGIG (reference sequence). Trimming cost V 2 bases and J 3 bases; bases outside gene matches: 3. The CDR3 loop is CAWSPDRDYGYTF. DNA for the CDR3: TGTGCCTGGAGTCCCGACAGGGACTATGGCTACACCTTC.

The genes are TRBV19 and TRBJ2-4, with D possibly being TRBD1 (6 bases). The CDR3 consists of 13 residues. Germline V gene data show CDR1 as LNHDA and CDR2 as SQIVND (reference sequence). The germline V and J ends were trimmed by 3 bases and 12 bases, with 15 bases remaining between them. This chain's CDR3 is CASSIPLGQTQYF. For the CDR3, the DNA is TGTGCCAGTAGTATCCCCCTTGGACAGACTCAGTACTTC.

This clonotype came up a few times. The chain couples TRBV18 to TRBJ1-1, with D possibly TRBD1 on 6 matching bases. Germline CDR1 and CDR2: KGHSH and LQKENI. V shed 2 bases and J shed 0 bases, with 13 bases lying between them. The CDR3 has 16 amino acids. The CDR3 sequence is CASSPDRTAMNTEAFF. DNA for the CDR3: TGTGCCAGCTCACCAGATAGGACAGCGATGAACACTGAAGCTTTCTTT.

This clonotype was found many times. This CDR3 reads CASSKAGQGAIYEQYF. The CDR3 bases are TGCGCCAGCAGTAAGGCGGGACAGGGGGCGATCTACGAGCAGTACTTC. The V call is TRBV10-1, the J call TRBJ2-7; 12 nucleotides agree with TRBD1. The length of the CDR3 is 16 residues. With 5 bases clipped from V and 3 bases from J, the junction kept 8 bases outside the gene matches. The germline gives CDR1 WNHNN, CDR2 SYGVQD (reference sequence).

This clonotype was detected only a few times. J is TRBJ1-2 and V is TRBV12-3 or TRBV12-4; 7 bases map to TRBD1. The CDR3 spans 12 residues. The ends lost 4 bases at V and 7 bases at J; junction bases unmatched: 3. For the CDR3, the DNA is TGTGCCAGCAGTTCAGGGGGGGCTGGCTACACCTTC. Protein product: CASSSGGAGYTF.

This chain joins TRBV20-1 and TRBJ2-1; D uncertain. The CDR3 consists of 14 residues. Deletions cut 0 bases from V and 6 bases from J, with 12 bases between. The germline gives CDR1 DFQATT, CDR2 SNEGSKA (reference sequence). In DNA, the CDR3 is TGCAGTGCTAGAGATCTAAGAGAGAGCAATGAGCAGTTCTTC. Translation gives CSARDLRESNEQFF.